The clone carrying this TCR beta chain was counted once. The antigen is undetermined. The sample comes from a study of shared clonotypes between healthy human individuals. Across the whole study: With ages of 18 to 49, the donors were two women and a few men. The study, taken as a whole, reports: Genetic and exposure-history diversity was limited by the small donor number.

Every subset's genomic DNA went evenly onto several immunoSEQ plates. Using immunoSEQ multiplex PCR, the repertoire was profiled, and TCRdb retains in-frame clones only, with some absent. The sample has around 480,000 clones, almost 80% seen once. This sequence was found in a woman in her forties in good health. Some clones in this sample may be carry-over from other donors' samples. The sample was PBMCs.

The CDR3 spells CASSVGGGLAGAGELFF. As DNA, the CDR3 is TGTGCCAGCAGCGTAGGAGGGGGACTAGCGGGAGCCGGGGAGCTGTTTTTT. The genes are TRBV9 and TRBJ2-2; TRBD2 agrees at 14 bases. CDR1 SGDLS and CDR2 YYNGEE come from the germline V gene. V was clipped by 0 bases and J by 6 bases; unmatched bases: 4. The length of the CDR3 is 17 residues.